This T cell receptor (beta chain) was sequenced in a study of blood T cell repertoires in COVID-19. Study in general: Specimens from acute and convalescent COVID-19 originated in the United States, Italy and Spain. From T cells, B-cell-depleted T cells, or PBMCs came the material, which was cDNA or gDNA.

Per the original methods: From reference gene primer amplification, estimates of nucleated cell counts were derived. TCRdb's table, derived via immunoSEQ multiplex PCR, lists solely in-frame clones and lacks some. V and J calls and clone size are copied from that table; D and trimming were computed from the DNA. Among 250,000 or so clones, roughly 88% were seen once, and the ten largest hold about 3%. This CDR3 has 15 residues. J was trimmed by 7 bases and V by 5 bases; bases with no gene match: 9. Germline V gene sequence: CDR1 SGHAT, CDR2 FQDESV (reference sequence). What was sequenced was peripheral blood. The rearrangement links TRBV11-1 to TRBJ2-1; 9 nucleotides align to TRBD1. The receptor was isolated from a woman in her twenties or thirties with active or convalescent COVID-19. The CDR3 bases are TGTGCCAGCAGCGCCCGGGACAGGGATTTGAATGAGCAGTTCTTC. Its protein is CASSARDRDLNEQFF.